Listed here are 8 T cell receptor beta chains from one sample, sequenced in a study of human T cells and chemical hapten exposure. MiXCR was run by TCRdb on the RACE reads, yielding one entry per CDR3 protein. The repertoire holds approximately 84,000 distinct CDR3 sequences, with approximately 8% as singletons. Time point described: healthy volunteer bleed at 6 weeks. Extraction yielded total RNA from whole blood (unfractionated). Sequencing used whole blood. The receptors come from a male donor in good health. Some clones in this sample may be carry-over from other donors' samples.

This clonotype was seen more than once but under ten times. The CDR3 spells CASSPTGGVTDTQYF. The CDR3 nucleotides are TGTGCCAGCAGCCCGACAGGGGGAGTCACAGATACGCAGTATTTT. V and J are TRBV12-3 or TRBV12-4 and TRBJ2-3; TRBD1 matches 9 bases. V trimming: 6 bases; J trimming: 2 bases; junction bases outside the gene matches: 6. This CDR3 is 15 amino acids long.

The table lists this clonotype with a few counts. This chain uses TRBV29-1 with TRBJ1-1; D remains ambiguous. Trimming left V 2 bases short and J 0 bases short, with 1 base between. The CDR3 spans 11 residues. CDR1 and CDR2 (germline): SQVTM, ANQGSEA. In nucleotides, the CDR3 is TGCAGCGTTGAAATGAACACTGAAGCTTTCTTT. Translating gives CSVEMNTEAFF.

This CDR3 reads CSAPRIPVVYGYTF. CDR3 nucleotide sequence: TGCAGTGCTCCCCGCATACCTGTTGTCTATGGCTACACCTTC. V is TRBV20-1 and J is TRBJ1-2; D gene ambiguous. The CDR3 contains 14 residues. CDR1 DFQATT and CDR2 SNEGSKA come from the germline V gene (reference sequence). The ends were cut back, 5 bases at V and 4 bases at J, with 17 bases in the middle.

The chain combines TRBV6-1 with TRBJ1-1; D gene unclear. There are 11 residues in the CDR3. With 7 bases removed from V and 1 base from J, the gap between germline ends came to 4 bases. Germline loops: CDR1 MNHNS, CDR2 SASEGT. CDR3 loop: CASTKNTEAFF. The CDR3, as DNA: TGTGCCAGCACCAAGAACACTGAAGCTTTCTTT.

This clonotype was recorded at least ten times. This chain joins TRBV9 and TRBJ2-4; D tentatively fits TRBD1 or TRBD2 (5 bases each). The germline V gene has CDR1 SGDLS and CDR2 YYNGEE. V lost 0 bases to trimming and J lost 9 bases, with 13 bases between them. This CDR3 has 14 amino acids. The CDR3 nucleotides are TGTGCCAGCAGCGTAGGACACACAGGAGGCATTCAGTACTTC. Its protein product is CASSVGHTGGIQYF.

This chain uses TRBV18 with TRBJ1-1; D gene unclear. Between the trimmed V and J ends, which lost 0 bases and 1 base, there was a span of 6 bases. The CDR3 spans 14 residues. Germline V lookup: CDR1 KGHSH, CDR2 LQKENI. The CDR3: CASSPPNTNTEAFF. The CDR3 DNA follows: TGTGCCAGCTCACCACCGAACACGAACACTGAAGCTTTCTTT.

This clonotype has ten or more counts. V gene TRBV6-5 combines with J gene TRBJ2-1, with 16 bases identical to TRBD2. The germline CDR1 and CDR2 sequences are MNHEY and SVGAGI. The V segment lost 1 base and the J segment 4 bases; nucleotides outside the gene matches: 4. CDR3 length: 18 amino acids. The CDR3 protein is CASSYYGTSGRVYNEQFF. CDR3 sequence (DNA): TGTGCCAGCAGTTACTACGGGACTAGCGGGAGGGTTTACAATGAGCAGTTCTTC.

This clonotype has more than one count but fewer than ten. The V and J genes are TRBV25-1 and TRBJ2-3; D is uncertain. The CDR3 loop spans 13 amino acids. The germline gives CDR1 MGHDK, CDR2 SYGVNS. The V gene lost 5 bases and the J gene lost 2 bases, with 8 bases spanning the gap. For the CDR3, the DNA is TGTGCCAGCAGTTTGGACCTCACAGATACGCAGTATTTT. Its translation is CASSLDLTDTQYF.